This T cell receptor beta chain was found in a study of beta chain features in type 1 diabetes (dated by TCRdb to the late 2010s). For the wider study: Mean age, gender distribution, total cell number and subset yield did not differ between patients and healthy donors. Whereas all 28 donors provided naive and central memory subsets, regulatory and stem cell-like memory subsets were isolated from just 8 patients and roughly eight healthy donors. A total of some 100,000,000 sorted cells were examined across all samples, and the number of cells per subset was strongly correlated with RNA yield. In the study, recently diagnosed type 1 diabetes patients and matched healthy donors were compared on the TCRB repertoires of their sorted circulating CD4+ T cell subsets. The paper as a whole reports these results and caveats: Patients with type 1 diabetes made fewer insertions and deleted more nucleotides at VDJ recombination sites, implying thymic rearrangement abnormalities. Type 1 diabetes patients showed a moderate but significant shortening of TCRB CDR3 length in all four CD4+ subsets. PCR may preferentially amplify shorter templates, but because patient and control samples were amplified and corrected together, any resulting skew would affect both groups equally. Naive, central memory and regulatory TCRB repertoires appeared more similar among patients than among healthy donors. HLA sub-analyses involved small numbers of individuals, so any influence of HLA type on TCRB rearrangement remained unresolved. Because cDNA was sequenced instead of genomic DNA, highly expressing activated cells could be over-represented, though the groups showed no difference in activation or CD3 levels.

All of the isolated RNA was reverse transcribed with the High Capacity cDNA Reverse Transcription Kit, so expressed TCRB transcripts were sequenced. Naive, central memory and regulatory T cell samples underwent deep immunoSEQ sequencing, averaging roughly 3.5 million total reads per sample. Sorted cells were lysed in RLT buffer, and RNA was extracted using DNase-treated RNeasy Micro or Mini kits according to cell number. Each cell subset was processed on its own to prevent cross-contamination, while patient and healthy donor samples were processed together. TCRB sequences were amplified from cDNA with the immunoSEQ multiplex PCR, producing 87-bp fragments spanning the CDR3 region. The amplicons were sequenced using the Illumina HiSeq platform. The study's own analysis went as follows. PCR bias was computationally corrected using synthetic template baselines, reads within Hamming distance 2 were collapsed, and singletons that could not be merged were discarded. By aligning reads against IMGT, V, D and J genes, CDR3 length, and insertions or deletions at six rearrangement sites were assigned. Within each subset, clonotype counts were normalized to sorted cell number, after which true diversity and Gini coefficients were computed with the tcR R package. The overlap coefficient, calculated on TCRB nucleotide sequences, was used to measure repertoire sharing. As a proxy for the pre-selection repertoire, out-of-frame TCRB sequences from naive cells were analyzed. TCRdb stores this immuneACCESS table with in-frame sequences only. Part of the clones is absent; in the studies checked, under half of the shortfall reflects unresolved V genes, and no reason is known for the rest. Clone size and the V and J calls come from that table; the DNA yielded D and trimming. The sample table shows about 230,000 clones, and 16% are seen once. Less than 0.09% of the sample is taken by the ten largest.

A note on this clone: Its cognate antigen has yet to be identified. No much larger clone is present one base from it, and per-base qualities are unavailable.

Each donor gave one peripheral blood draw, averaging roughly 120 mL, which was collected into heparinised tubes. A BD FACSAria II was used to sort naive, central memory, regulatory and stem cell-like memory CD4+ T cells with a panel that included CD45RO, CCR7, CD25, CD127, CD95 and CD27. All sorted populations exceeded 95% purity. PBMCs were isolated right away by Lymphoprep density gradient centrifugation and were stained directly, without culture. To minimize batch effects, samples were stained and sorted in pairs, one healthy donor with one patient per experiment. The sample was naive CD4+ T cells from blood. This specimen's cell subset or site label, per the study, means: true naive CD4+ T cells. The TCR originated in a man aged 30 to 45 with type 1 diabetes.

The DNA sequence is given as TGTGCCTGGGCCTCGGACGGGAACACTGAAGCTTTCTTT. This translates into CAWASDGNTEAFF. The sequence is built from TRBV30 and TRBJ1-1, with the D segment identity uncertain. Trimming removed 5 bases from V and 1 base from J, leaving 11 bases between the germline ends. The CDR3 goes from the cysteine to the phenylalanine over 13 residues. The read is trimmed to its CDR3 DNA, 39 bases read in frame from base 1. The germline V gene (reference sequence) provides CDR1 GTSNPN and CDR2 SVGIG.